These 31 T cell receptor beta chains were all obtained from the same sample, sequenced in a study of blood T cell repertoires in COVID-19. Assay used: immunoSEQ multiplex PCR; TCRdb lists only in-frame clones, some missing. The data show 90,000 to 110,000 clones, approximately 80% seen once. Sequenced: peripheral blood. The receptor source for this set is a man older than 75 with acute or convalescent COVID-19.

This chain joins TRBV29-1 and TRBJ2-2; a possible D gene is TRBD1 (6 bases). Germline loops: CDR1 SQVTM, CDR2 ANQGSEA. Trimming stripped 6 bases from V and 0 bases from J, with 8 bases between. The CDR3 consists of 13 residues. The CDR3 is CSVRTANTGELFF. The CDR3 DNA sequence: TGCAGCGTGCGGACAGCGAACACCGGGGAGCTGTTTTTT.

V and J are TRBV10-3 and TRBJ2-7; the D gene is possibly TRBD1 (6 bases). Trimming took off 11 bases at V and 2 bases at J, with 16 bases between the two ends. The CDR3 is 13 residues long. Germline values: CDR1 ENHRY, CDR2 SYGVKD. CDR3 in amino acids: CASNRDIAYEQYF. The DNA for the CDR3 is TGTGCCTCAAACCGGGACATCGCCTACGAGCAGTACTTC.

The V and J genes are TRBV28 and TRBJ1-2, with D uncertain. V was cut by 1 base and J by 6 bases, with 12 bases left in between. CDR1 is MDHEN, CDR2 SYDVKM, per germline. This CDR3 comprises 14 residues. The chain's CDR3 is CASSLSLGIHGYTF. As DNA, the CDR3 is TGTGCCAGCAGTTTATCCTTGGGCATTCATGGCTACACCTTC.

The chain is built from TRBV30 and TRBJ1-1; a possible D gene is TRBD1 (6 bases). Trimming removed 2 bases from V and 0 bases from J, with 10 bases in between. The CDR3 is 14 residues long. The V gene's germline CDR1 is GTSNPN and CDR2 SVGIG (reference sequence). Here the CDR3 DNA reads TGTGCCTGGAGTTTATGGACAGTGAACACTGAAGCTTTCTTT. Amino acids: CAWSLWTVNTEAFF. The variable domain in full, completed from reference TRBV30 and TRBJ1-1, reads SQTIHQWPATLVQPVGSPLSLECTVEGTSNPNLYWYRQAAGRGLQLLFYSVGIGQISSEVPQNLSASRPQDRQFILSSKKLLLSDSGFYLCAWSLWTVNTEAFFGQGTRLTVV.

The chain joins TRBV11-2 to TRBJ1-4; D might be TRBD1 (6 bases). V was trimmed by 5 bases and J by 4 bases, leaving 14 bases between them. The germline gives CDR1 SGHAT, CDR2 FQNNGV. CDR3 length equals 15 residues. In nucleotides, the CDR3 is TGTGCCAGCAGCGGGGGCGGGTACCGTAATGAAAAACTGTTTTTT. This encodes CASSGGGYRNEKLFF.

The chain employs TRBV11-2 and TRBJ1-2; the match to TRBD1 covers 12 bases. Germline CDR1 reads SGHAT; CDR2 reads FQNNGV. Trimming at V came to 5 bases and at J to 7 bases, leaving 11 bases not matched to a gene. The CDR3 length is 16 residues. Here the CDR3 DNA reads TGTGCCAGCAGCGTATCCGGGACAGGGGGCGCCTCTGGCTACACCTTC. It yields the protein CASSVSGTGGASGYTF.

Regarding this clone: The junction does not match germline at one end; this may be a read error. The chain couples TRBV7-7 to TRBJ1-1, with D possibly TRBD1 on 6 matching bases. The V gene's germline CDR1 is SSHAT and CDR2 FNYEAQ (reference sequence). CDR3 length: 13 residues. The CDR3, as DNA: TGTGCTAGCAGCCCTACAGGGAAAGCTGAAGCTTTCTTT. Translation: CASSPTGKAEAFF.

CDR3 bases: TGTGCCTGGGAGGACAGGGTCAGCTACGAGCAGTACTTC. It translates to CAWEDRVSYEQYF. The genes are TRBV30 and TRBJ2-7; 8 nucleotides match TRBD1. Germline V CDR1 and CDR2: GTSNPN, SVGIG (reference sequence). This CDR3 is built from 13 residues. V shed 5 bases, J shed 3 bases, and the junction held 6 bases outside the gene matches.

The chain couples TRBV28 to TRBJ2-4, with D possibly TRBD1 on 5 matching bases. The germline gives CDR1 MDHEN, CDR2 SYDVKM. V lost 5 bases and J lost 3, with 11 bases in between. CDR3 length equals 14 residues. CDR3 in DNA: TGTGCCAGCAGTCCTAGGGGCGGCAAAAACATTCAGTACTTC. It encodes CASSPRGGKNIQYF.

This chain joins TRBV6-5 and TRBJ2-7; D is possibly TRBD2 (6 bases). Deletions cut 8 bases from V and 0 bases from J, with 11 bases between. Per germline, CDR1 MNHEY and CDR2 SVGAGI. CDR3 length: 13 amino acids. The CDR3 DNA follows: TGTGCCAGCTCCCTCGGGAGCTCCTACGAGCAGTACTTC. The encoded protein is CASSLGSSYEQYF.

The chain carries TRBV18 and TRBJ2-3; TRBD2 agrees at 8 bases. Germline loops: CDR1 KGHSH, CDR2 LQKENI. CDR3 length: 16 amino acids. J gave up 2 bases and V 4 bases, and 8 bases lay outside the gene matches. In DNA, the CDR3 is TGTGCCAGCTCACTCTTGGTAGCGGGAAACACAGATACGCAGTATTTT. Translation gives CASSLLVAGNTDTQYF.

This clone was picked up a small number of times. The chain has TRBV6-2 or TRBV6-3 and TRBJ1-4; D gene ambiguous. Germline lookup yields CDR1 MNHEY and CDR2 SVGEGT. Trimming stripped 2 bases from V and 1 base from J, with 8 bases between. The CDR3 runs 15 residues. Written as DNA, the CDR3 is TGTGCCAGCAGTTACCAACAGCTAACTAATGAAAAACTGTTTTTT. This codes for CASSYQQLTNEKLFF.

The V gene is TRBV27, the J gene TRBJ1-6; D possibly corresponds to TRBD1 (6 bases). Germline V lookup: CDR1 MNHEY, CDR2 SMNVEV (reference sequence). There are 16 residues in the CDR3. V was shortened by 2 bases and J by 6 bases, with 14 bases between the two germline ends. The CDR3 is CASSLGAGAPNSPLHF. The CDR3 nucleotides read TGTGCCAGCAGTTTAGGAGCAGGGGCTCCTAATTCACCCCTCCACTTT.

This clone was seen ten or more times. This chain joins TRBV4-1 and TRBJ1-2, with 7 bases aligning to TRBD1. Germline V gene sequence: CDR1 MGHRA, CDR2 YSYEKL. CDR3 size: 15 residues. Trimming took 1 base from V and 4 from J; bases not matched to a gene: 6. The CDR3 sequence: CASSQAGTARYGYTF. As DNA, the CDR3 is TGCGCCAGCAGCCAAGCAGGGACAGCTCGCTATGGCTACACCTTC.

The chain carries TRBV3-1 (or the pseudogene TRBV3-2) and TRBJ1-6; possible D gene TRBD1, 6 bases. V was cut by 4 bases and J by 6 bases, with 16 bases left in between. The CDR3 is 16 amino acids. CDR1 is LGHDT, CDR2 YNNKEL, per germline (reference sequence). CDR3 bases: TGTGCCAGCAGCCGGGTCCTGACAGGAATTAATTCACCCCTCCACTTT. Protein product: CASSRVLTGINSPLHF.

This clone has only one observation. CDR3 nucleotide sequence: TGCAGCGCCAAAGGGGGCCAGGGGGGTGGAAGGGAGACCCAGTACTTC. Its translation: CSAKGGQGGGRETQYF. This sequence joins TRBV29-1 and TRBJ2-5; perhaps TRBD1 as D (7 bases). This CDR3 contains 16 residues. Trimming stripped 7 bases from V and 5 bases from J, with 26 bases between. Germline CDR1 and CDR2: SQVTM and ANQGSEA.

The rearrangement uses TRBV28 and TRBJ2-3; D perhaps matches TRBD2 (6 bases). Germline CDR1 is MDHEN and CDR2 is SYDVKM. This CDR3 has 14 amino acids. V was cut by 6 bases and J by 1 base, with 11 bases left in between. The CDR3 DNA sequence: TGTGCCAGCAGATCCCCTAGCGGCACAGATACGCAGTATTTT. It yields the protein CASRSPSGTDTQYF.

The chain employs TRBV9 and TRBJ2-7, with TRBD2 identical over 12 bases. The germline gives CDR1 SGDLS, CDR2 YYNGEE. The V segment lost 3 bases and the J segment 2 bases; nucleotides outside the gene matches: 3. This CDR3 contains 15 residues. CDR3 nucleotide sequence: TGTGCCAGCAGCGATGGACTAGCGGGGCCCTACGAGCAGTACTTC. Translating gives CASSDGLAGPYEQYF.

Remarks on this clone: Other nucleotide sequences in the sample specify the same CDR3. The genes are TRBV20-1 and TRBJ1-1; D not resolved. The CDR3 is made up of 11 amino acids. Germline assignment: CDR1 DFQATT and CDR2 SNEGSKA (reference sequence). Trimming pared 6 bases from V and 0 bases from J, leaving 5 bases between. This CDR3 is CSAPLNTEAFF. In nucleotides, the CDR3 is TGCAGTGCCCCATTGAACACTGAAGCTTTCTTT.

The chain joins TRBV12-3 or TRBV12-4 to TRBJ1-1, with TRBD1 matching 7 bases. This CDR3 comprises 13 residues. J gave up 3 bases and V 7 bases, and 5 bases lay outside the gene matches. This CDR3 reads CASTDRLHTEAFF. DNA for the CDR3: TGTGCCAGCACGGACAGGCTTCACACTGAAGCTTTCTTT.

This clone was seen a single time. The rearrangement uses TRBV2 and TRBJ2-2; a weak D match, TRBD1 (5 bases). The CDR3 has 16 amino acids. V shed 3 bases and J shed 6 bases, with 17 bases lying between them. CDR1 SNHLY and CDR2 FYNNEI come from the germline V gene. The CDR3 DNA reads as TGTGCCAGCAGTGAGAGGCCAGGGCTAAGCGCCGGGGAGCTGTTTTTT. This codes for CASSERPGLSAGELFF.

The chain carries TRBV28 and TRBJ2-2; 7 bases align to TRBD2. Trimming cost V 2 bases and J 1 base; bases outside gene matches: 4. Per the germline V gene, CDR1 is MDHEN and CDR2 is SYDVKM. This CDR3 comprises 16 residues. CDR3 DNA sequence: TGTGCCAGCAGTTTAACTCAGCGGGGGAACACCGGGGAGCTGTTTTTT. Its translation: CASSLTQRGNTGELFF.

The genes are TRBV6-2 or TRBV6-3 and TRBJ2-3; 9 nucleotides align to TRBD1. Trimming removed 3 bases from V and 2 bases from J; junction bases left unmatched: 6. The CDR3 extends over 16 amino acids. Germline V gene lookup returns CDR1 MNHEY and CDR2 SVGEGT. CDR3 protein: CASSYRDRVLTDTQYF. The CDR3 nucleotides are TGTGCCAGCAGTTATAGGGACAGGGTTCTCACAGATACGCAGTATTTT.

This clone was counted between two and nine times. The chain recombines TRBV6-5 with TRBJ2-7, with 10 positions matching TRBD1. V shed 5 bases and J 5 bases; nucleotides not matched to a gene: 9. The CDR3 sequence is 15 residues long. The germline V gene encodes CDR1 MNHEY and CDR2 SVGAGI. The CDR3 loop reads CASSTPGQGKHEQYF. DNA for the CDR3: TGTGCCAGCAGTACACCGGGACAGGGGAAACACGAGCAGTACTTC.

The rearrangement uses TRBV10-3 and TRBJ2-3; TRBD1 might be the D (5 bases). V was shortened by 4 bases and J by 3 bases, with 11 bases between the two germline ends. This CDR3 is 14 amino acids long. Per the germline V gene, CDR1 is ENHRY and CDR2 is SYGVKD. The CDR3 nucleotides read TGTGCCATCAGTGTTTCCAGGGAAACAGATACGCAGTATTTT. Protein: CAISVSRETDTQYF.

This clone was recorded a few times. The genes are TRBV27 and TRBJ1-1, with D perhaps matching TRBD1 (6 bases). The CDR3 is made up of 16 amino acids. The germline gives CDR1 MNHEY, CDR2 SMNVEV (reference sequence). Trimming removed 1 base at V and 1 base at J, with 13 bases between. The CDR3 sequence: CASSLWSGVRNTEAFF. CDR3 DNA sequence: TGTGCCAGCAGTTTATGGTCAGGGGTCAGGAACACTGAAGCTTTCTTT.

CDR3 protein: CASSSDRADTQYF. CDR3 coding DNA: TGTGCCAGCAGCTCGGACAGAGCAGATACGCAGTATTTT. V usage is TRBV5-4 and J usage is TRBJ2-3, with a weak D call TRBD1 (6 bases). CDR3 size: 13 residues. Germline loops: CDR1 SGHNT, CDR2 YYREEE (reference sequence). V gave up 3 bases and J gave up 4 bases, with 9 bases separating them.

This clone was detected ten times or more. The chain recombines TRBV11-2 with TRBJ2-7; TRBD2 matches 8 bases. This CDR3 spans 16 amino acids. The V gene end was trimmed by 5 bases and the J gene end by 4 bases; junction bases not matched to a gene: 13. Germline CDR1 SGHAT, CDR2 FQNNGV. The CDR3 reads CASSQRPGGAPYEQYF. The CDR3 DNA sequence: TGTGCCAGCAGCCAACGCCCCGGGGGGGCTCCTTACGAGCAGTACTTC.

The genes are TRBV28 and TRBJ2-1; 13 bases are a match to TRBD2. The CDR3 sequence is 19 residues long. Germline lookup yields CDR1 MDHEN and CDR2 SYDVKM. Germline trimming cut 4 bases from V and 3 bases from J; bases unmatched to any gene: 12. CDR3 sequence (DNA): TGTGCCAGCAGTTATGGAGGGACTAGCGGGACCGGAGACTACAATGAGCAGTTCTTC. Protein: CASSYGGTSGTGDYNEQFF.

The chain recombines TRBV6-5 with TRBJ2-2, with 9 bases fitting TRBD1. J gave up 6 bases and V 6 bases, and 8 bases lay outside the gene matches. CDR1 and CDR2 (germline): MNHEY, SVGAGI. The CDR3 totals 15 residues. The CDR3 DNA is TGTGCCAGCAGGCCGGGACAGGGTTGGGCCGGGGAGCTGTTTTTT. Amino acid sequence: CASRPGQGWAGELFF.

The CDR3 loop is CASSLGRTGGNEKLFF. The CDR3 DNA follows: TGCGCCAGCAGCTTGGGGAGGACAGGGGGAAATGAAAAACTGTTTTTT. V is TRBV5-1 and J is TRBJ1-4; 10 bases align to TRBD1. The junction had 4 bases not matched to a gene; V was cut back by 0 bases and J by 5 bases. The V gene's germline CDR1 is SGHRS and CDR2 YFSETQ. The CDR3 loop spans 16 amino acids.